This T cell receptor beta chain was retrieved from a study of shared clonotypes between healthy human individuals. The naive CD8 subset, CD45RO-negative cells positively selected for CCR7, excluded terminally differentiated effector memory CD45RA+ cells. Study-level points and caveats: Sharing of clonotypes among donors was expected to vary with sequencing depth. Clonotypes not shared had lower generation probabilities than those common to all four donors.

Running of the assay took place at deep level. Data came from immunoSEQ multiplex PCR; TCRdb stores just in-frame clones and leaves some out. The data contain 800,000 or so clones, approximately 96% of them singletons. Per the germline V gene, CDR1 is SGHRS and CDR2 is YFSETQ. Trimming took 0 bases from V and 2 from J; bases not matched to a gene: 4. CDR3 size: 15 residues. On this clone itself: The antigen is unknown.

Sample: naive CD8+ T cells sorted from blood. This chain links TRBV5-1 with TRBJ2-5, with TRBD2 identical over 7 bases. The TCR sequence derives from a man younger than 45 in good health. The chain's CDR3 is CASSLELAAQETQYF. CDR3 nucleotides: TGCGCCAGCAGCTTGGAGCTAGCGGCTCAAGAGACCCAGTACTTC.